This TCR beta chain was recovered during a study of shared clonotypes between healthy human individuals. Sequencing was performed with immunoSEQ multiplex PCR; in TCRdb, only in-frame clones are kept and a portion is missing. Among hundreds of thousands of clones listed, more than 95% were seen once. Trimming stripped 5 bases from V and 9 bases from J, with 3 bases between. CDR1 and CDR2 (germline): SGHNT, YYREEE (reference sequence). The CDR3 sequence is 9 residues long. The V gene is TRBV5-4, the J gene TRBJ2-1; D gene unclear. Sequenced input: naive CD4+ T cells sorted from blood. As to subset: CD45RA+ positively selected. The sequence derives from a woman in her 30s in good health. The CDR3 DNA is TGTGCCAGCAGAAGTGAGCAGTTCTTC. It encodes CASRSEQFF.